This T cell receptor beta chain was recovered during a study of cytomegalovirus exposure and HLA in healthy donors. Across the whole study: Out of around 360 genotyped donors, roughly 80% belonged to the Caucasian-associated ancestry cluster. The study's findings and limits: As a later analysis showed, several of the most significant clusters appeared to be linked to common viral pathogens. Usually a TCR sequence was rare, but some public TCRs were found in many donors. The study listed roughly 160 cytomegalovirus-associated TCR beta chains.

It was with 60 Vbeta and 13 Jbeta primers that the PCR ran. Sequencing used immunoSEQ multiplex PCR; TCRdb keeps in-frame clones, though not all of them. The sample records approximately 120,000 clones, over 9.5% being singletons. Of note for this clone: Its antigen is unidentified.

This CDR3 is 16 amino acids long. The V segment lost 5 bases and the J segment 5 bases; nucleotides outside the gene matches: 12. Germline V gene data show CDR1 as LGHNA and CDR2 as YNFKEQ. V and J are TRBV4-2 and TRBJ2-3, with 8 nucleotides matching TRBD1. This clonotype originated in a woman between 18 and 29 years old in good health and CMV-seropositive. Sequencing used PBMCs. The CDR3 DNA reads as TGTGCCAGCAGCACCAGGGCCAGGGGGCGCGAAGATACGCAGTATTTT. Its translation is CASSTRARGREDTQYF.